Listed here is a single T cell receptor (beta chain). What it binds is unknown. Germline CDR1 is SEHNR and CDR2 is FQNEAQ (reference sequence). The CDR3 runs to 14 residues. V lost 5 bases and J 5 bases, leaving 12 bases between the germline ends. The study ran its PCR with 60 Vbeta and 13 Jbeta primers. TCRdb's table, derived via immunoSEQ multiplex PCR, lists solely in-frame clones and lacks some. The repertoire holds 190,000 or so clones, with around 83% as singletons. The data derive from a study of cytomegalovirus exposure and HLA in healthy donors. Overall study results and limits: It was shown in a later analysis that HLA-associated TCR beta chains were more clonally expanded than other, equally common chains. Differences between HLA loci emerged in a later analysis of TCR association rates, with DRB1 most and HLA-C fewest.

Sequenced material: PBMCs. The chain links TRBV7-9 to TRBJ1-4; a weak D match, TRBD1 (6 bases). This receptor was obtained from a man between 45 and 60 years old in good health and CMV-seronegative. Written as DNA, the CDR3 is TGTGCCAGCAGCACAGGACAGCTAAATGAAAAACTGTTTTTT. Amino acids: CASSTGQLNEKLFF.